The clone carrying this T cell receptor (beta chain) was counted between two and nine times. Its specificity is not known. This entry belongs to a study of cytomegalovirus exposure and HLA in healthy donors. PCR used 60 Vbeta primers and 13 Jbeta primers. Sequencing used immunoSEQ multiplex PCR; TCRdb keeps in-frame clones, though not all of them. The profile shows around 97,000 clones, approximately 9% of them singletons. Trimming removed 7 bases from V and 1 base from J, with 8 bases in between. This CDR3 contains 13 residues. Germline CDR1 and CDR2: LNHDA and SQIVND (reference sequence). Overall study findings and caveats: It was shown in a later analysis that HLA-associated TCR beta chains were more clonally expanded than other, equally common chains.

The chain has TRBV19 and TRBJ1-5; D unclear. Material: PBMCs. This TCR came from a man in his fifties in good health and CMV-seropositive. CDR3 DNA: TGTGCCAGTACCGATCGGAGCAATCAGCCCCAGCATTTT. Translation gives CASTDRSNQPQHF.